This TCR beta chain was documented in a study of T cells in tuberculosis listed by TCRdb under 2018. Turning to the overall study: The study combined CD1B tetramers and high-throughput TCR immunosequencing to characterize T cells specific for the mycobacterial lipid antigen glucose monomycolate (GMM). With ten people per group, a South African clinical cohort compared IGRA-negative adolescents, IGRA-positive adolescents with latent tuberculosis, and adults with active tuberculosis. Overall study outcomes, separate from this receptor: The smaller NN-distances were partly driven by shorter CDR3-alpha lengths in active tuberculosis patients, and the difference for TCR-beta did not reach statistical significance. Clinical samples were selected based on which cryopreserved specimens were available, and the active tuberculosis cases were adults whereas the controls were adolescents. Compared with IGRA-negative controls, TCR-alpha repertoires from active tuberculosis had smaller mean NN-distances to GMM-specific TCRs, which suggests that these TCRs underwent clonal expansion. With the diverse GMM-specific repertoire as input, a classifier achieved more than 85% accuracy (AUROC roughly 0.88), whereas GEM motif frequencies as input gave 60% to 70% accuracy.

On this clone itself: Its antigen target is currently unknown. Per-base qualities were not stored, and no clone one base away is much larger.

At study entry, a tuberculin skin test and the QuantiFERON-TB GOLD In-Tube IGRA were used to screen adolescents for latent tuberculosis infection. Immunosequencing of unsorted cryopreserved PBMC covered, on average, around 99,000 T cells per clinical donor. Eleven high schools in the Worcester region of the Western Cape, South Africa, served as enrollment sites for adolescents aged 12 to 18 years. Ten M. tuberculosis-infected and approximately ten uninfected adolescents were selected with matching for age and sex. Adolescent PBMC were isolated from freshly drawn heparinized blood by density centrifugation and cryopreserved. The immunoSEQ multiplex PCR assay was used to generate TCR libraries, with TCR-beta and/or TCR-alpha/delta assays applied to each sample. The amplified TCR libraries were sequenced using the Illumina high-throughput platform. The authors processed their data as follows. Clustering and dimensionality reduction relied on pairwise TCRdist distances among GMM-specific receptors from T cells that were either sorted ex vivo or expanded in vitro. Each clinical repertoire was scored by mean NN-distance, the average TCRdist to the nearest 10% of tetramer-positive reference sequences. GEM TCR motif frequency was calculated as the fraction of unique TCRs that matched known GEM sequences by V/J usage and CDR3 length. Linear discriminant analysis with leave-one-out cross-validation, implemented in scikit-learn, was used to classify active tuberculosis. The clones in this table, taken by TCRdb from immuneACCESS, are in-frame only. Not every clone is retained; where verified, under half of the shortfall comes from an unresolved V gene, and the cause of the rest is unknown. For V, J and clone size, that table is used; D and trimming come from the DNA. This sample has over 35,000 clones in its table, and 95% of those were observed once. The ten most abundant clones make up 3% to 4% of the sample.

Specimen: PBMCs. This TCR was recovered from a donor aged 5 to 30 with latent tuberculosis or without tuberculosis infection.

The encoded CDR3 is CASSYSGQTNEKLFF. Here is the DNA: TGTGCCAGCAGTTACTCGGGACAGACTAATGAAAAACTGTTTTTT. This sequence uses TRBV6-5 and TRBJ1-4, and 7 junctional nucleotides match TRBD1. Including the terminal cysteine and phenylalanine, the CDR3 comprises 15 residues. Just CDR3 DNA is preserved here, 45 bases in frame from base 1. Trimmed from V: 0 bases; trimmed from J: 2 bases; junction bases lacking a gene match: 0. From the germline V gene, CDR1 is MNHEY and CDR2 is SVGAGI.